This entry lists 29 T cell receptor beta chains sequenced from one sample in a study of T cells in localized non-small cell lung cancer. Sequencing used immunoSEQ multiplex PCR; TCRdb keeps in-frame clones, though not all of them. The sample lists 25,000 to 30,000 clones, about 80% seen once, with roughly 4.8% in the top ten. The starting material was peripheral blood mononuclear cells, obtained before any cancer treatment. The origin of the receptors is a man aged 40-75 years with stage III lung adenocarcinoma.

The V call is TRBV7-9, the J call TRBJ1-6; the D gene is possibly TRBD1 (5 bases). The CDR3 runs to 14 residues. Trimming removed 6 bases from V and 7 bases from J, with 13 bases in between. Germline V lookup: CDR1 SEHNR, CDR2 FQNEAQ (reference sequence). Written as DNA, the CDR3 is TGTGCCAGCAGTTCCGGGACCGCGAATTCACCCCTCCACTTT. Translating gives CASSSGTANSPLHF.

The chain is built from TRBV19 and TRBJ2-2, with D possibly being TRBD1 or TRBD2 (5 bases each). Trimming took 9 bases from V and 4 from J, leaving 24 bases between them. The CDR3 has 17 amino acids. The germline gives CDR1 LNHDA, CDR2 SQIVND (reference sequence). Written as DNA, the CDR3 is TGTGCCAGCCAACAGCCCACGGGAAAAAGGGGCACCGGGGAGCTGTTTTTT. This codes for CASQQPTGKRGTGELFF.

V usage is TRBV6-5 and J usage is TRBJ2-3; D unresolved. The length of the CDR3 is 15 residues. The germline V gene has CDR1 MNHEY and CDR2 SVGAGI. V lost 2 bases and J lost 2, with 11 bases in between. The CDR3: CASSYGPRITDTQYF. CDR3 sequence (DNA): TGTGCCAGCAGTTACGGTCCCCGGATCACAGATACGCAGTATTTT.

This clone was counted a single time. The chain has TRBV7-6 and TRBJ1-5; TRBD1 agrees at 7 bases. The junction had 2 bases not matched to a gene; V was cut back by 4 bases and J by 5 bases. The CDR3 consists of 13 residues. Germline CDR1 reads SGHVS; CDR2 reads FNYEAQ. This CDR3 reads CASSWQGDQPQHF. The CDR3 nucleotides read TGTGCCAGCAGCTGGCAGGGGGATCAGCCCCAGCATTTT.

The CDR3 here is CASSLVGETEAFF. The CDR3 bases are TGTGCCAGCAGCTTAGTGGGGGAGACTGAAGCTTTCTTT. The gene calls are TRBV11-2 and TRBJ1-1; D possibly corresponds to TRBD1 (5 bases). The CDR3 runs to 13 residues. Trimming stripped 1 base from V and 5 bases from J, with 8 bases between. Germline lookup yields CDR1 SGHAT and CDR2 FQNNGV.

The rearrangement joins TRBV27 to TRBJ2-3, with D perhaps TRBD1 or TRBD2 (5 bases each). The CDR3 sequence is 14 residues long. V lost 7 bases to trimming and J lost 1 base, with 12 bases between them. Germline V gene data show CDR1 as MNHEY and CDR2 as SMNVEV (reference sequence). The CDR3 DNA follows: TGTGCCAGCAAGTCAAGAGGGGGCACAGATACGCAGTATTTT. Protein: CASKSRGGTDTQYF.

The chain combines TRBV15 with TRBJ2-7; possibly TRBD1 or TRBD2 for D (5 bases each). The V end lost 1 base, the J end lost 6 bases, and 13 bases lay between the germline ends. The germline V gene encodes CDR1 LNHNV and CDR2 YYDKDF (reference sequence). This CDR3 spans 14 amino acids. Here the CDR3 reads CATSRGDQFSEQYV. In nucleotides, the CDR3 is TGTGCCACCAGCAGAGGGGACCAGTTCAGCGAGCAGTACGTC.

This chain uses TRBV7-8 with TRBJ2-7, with D possibly called TRBD1 or TRBD2 (5 bases each). Germline CDR1 SGHVS, CDR2 FQNEAQ. V lost 5 bases, J lost 2 bases, and 16 bases lay in between. This CDR3 has 15 residues. DNA of the CDR3: TGTGCCAGCAGCAAAGACGTCGGGGCGGCCTACGAGCAGTACTTC. It specifies CASSKDVGAAYEQYF.

CDR3 bases: TGTGCCAGCAGCCAATTAGGACGATTCAATGAGCAGTTCTTC. Translated, it gives CASSQLGRFNEQFF. The genes are TRBV16 and TRBJ2-1, with no clear D. The CDR3 covers 14 residues. Deletions cut 1 base from V and 6 bases from J, with 10 bases between. Germline V CDR1 and CDR2: KGHSY, FQNENV. The variable domain in full, completed from reference TRBV16 and TRBJ2-1, reads GEEVAQTPKHLVRGEGQKAKLYCAPIKGHSYVFWYQQVLKNEFKFLISFQNENVFDETGMPKERFSAKCLPNSPCSLEIQATKLEDSAVYFCASSQLGRFNEQFFGPGTRLTVL.

The chain uses TRBV2 and TRBJ2-7; a possible D gene is TRBD1 (6 bases). The length of the CDR3 is 15 residues. V was trimmed by 7 bases and J by 6 bases, leaving 22 bases between them. Germline V gene sequence: CDR1 SNHLY, CDR2 FYNNEI. Here the CDR3 reads CASNPRPDSGFEQYV. CDR3 in DNA: TGTGCCAGCAACCCCAGGCCGGACAGCGGTTTCGAGCAGTACGTC.

This clone was detected once. The chain recombines TRBV7-9 with TRBJ1-1; 7 nucleotides align to TRBD1. The CDR3 is made up of 15 amino acids. CDR1 is SEHNR and CDR2 is FQNEAQ in the germline V gene (reference sequence). V trimming: 1 base; J trimming: 4 bases; junction bases outside the gene matches: 6. CDR3 nucleotide sequence: TGTGCCAGCAGCTTAGGCCAGGGGGGCGGCACTGAAGCTTTCTTT. This sequence encodes CASSLGQGGGTEAFF.

V is TRBV7-8 and J is TRBJ2-7, with D perhaps assigned TRBD1 or TRBD2 (6 bases each). Germline V gene data show CDR1 as SGHVS and CDR2 as FQNEAQ. Deletions cut 0 bases from V and 2 bases from J, with 8 bases between. This CDR3 is 14 amino acids long. The CDR3 coding sequence is TGTGCCAGCAGCTTAGCGAGGGGGGCCTACGAGCAGTACTTC. Translating it yields CASSLARGAYEQYF. Drawing the rest from reference TRBV7-8 and TRBJ2-7, the complete variable domain is GAGVSQSPRYKVAKRGQDVALRCDPISGHVSLFWYQQALGQGPEFLTYFQNEAQLDKSGLPSDRFFAERPEGSVSTLKIQRTQQEDSAVYLCASSLARGAYEQYFGPGTRLTVT.

This chain connects TRBV11-2 to TRBJ1-1, with D hard to call. V was clipped by 0 bases and J by 1 base, with 6 bases between them. Germline CDR1 reads SGHAT; CDR2 reads FQNNGV. The CDR3 length is 14 residues. The chain's CDR3 is CASSLEWGNTEAFF. The CDR3, as DNA: TGTGCCAGCAGCTTAGAGTGGGGGAACACTGAAGCTTTCTTT.

The gene calls are TRBV30 and TRBJ2-3; D is undetermined. CDR1 is GTSNPN, CDR2 SVGIG, per germline (reference sequence). This CDR3 is built from 14 residues. Between the trimmed V and J ends, which lost 3 bases and 1 base, there was a span of 11 bases. CDR3 in amino acids: CAWSPARRTDTQYF. The CDR3 DNA is TGTGCCTGGAGCCCCGCGCGGCGCACAGATACGCAGTATTTT.

The chain uses TRBV5-1 and TRBJ2-6; D call uncertain. V was trimmed by 4 bases and J by 3 bases, leaving 8 bases between them. CDR1 is SGHRS, CDR2 YFSETQ, per germline. This CDR3 is built from 14 residues. CDR3 residues: CASSPFGGANVLTF. Written as DNA, the CDR3 is TGCGCCAGCAGCCCCTTCGGTGGGGCCAACGTCCTGACTTTC.

The chain joins TRBV2 to TRBJ1-2; D is unresolved. This CDR3 has 13 amino acids. V gave up 5 bases and J gave up 4 bases, with 11 bases separating them. From germline, CDR1 is SNHLY and CDR2 FYNNEI. CDR3 region: CASSSSGLYGYTF. In DNA, the CDR3 is TGTGCCAGCAGTTCAAGCGGCCTCTATGGCTACACCTTC.

The chain couples TRBV11-2 to TRBJ2-3; D gene ambiguous. The CDR3 extends over 12 amino acids. V lost 5 bases, J lost 4 bases, and 7 bases lay in between. In germline, CDR1 is SGHAT, CDR2 FQNNGV. The CDR3, as DNA: TGTGCCAGCAGCCCCTTTGCAGATACGCAGTATTTT. Amino acid sequence: CASSPFADTQYF. The full variable domain, in which reference TRBV11-2 and TRBJ2-3 provide the parts outside the CDR3, is EAGVAQSPRYKIIEKRQSVAFWCNPISGHATLYWYQQILGQGPKLLIQFQNNGVVDDSQLPKDRFSAERLKGVDSTLKIQPAKLEDSAVYLCASSPFADTQYFGPGTRLTVL.

This clone was counted only a few times. The chain links TRBV10-2 to TRBJ2-1; 11 bases are a match to TRBD2. The germline gives CDR1 WSHSY, CDR2 SAAADI. V lost 4 bases to trimming and J lost 6 bases; unmatched junction nucleotides: 2. The CDR3 length is 14 residues. The CDR3 coding sequence is TGCGCCAGCAGTGCTAGCGGGGGGCTCAATGAGCAGTTCTTC. This gives the protein CASSASGGLNEQFF.

The V gene is TRBV18, the J gene TRBJ2-1, with a tentative D call TRBD1 (6 bases). V was trimmed by 2 bases and J by 2 bases, leaving 13 bases between them. Looked up from germline, CDR1 is KGHSH and CDR2 is LQKENI. This CDR3 comprises 16 residues. In DNA form, the CDR3 reads TGTGCCAGCTCACCAAGCCCGACAGGTACCTACAATGAGCAGTTCTTC. This sequence encodes CASSPSPTGTYNEQFF.

The rearrangement joins TRBV14 to TRBJ1-4; 9 positions agree with TRBD1. The V gene's germline CDR1 is SGHDN and CDR2 FVKESK. CDR3 length equals 13 residues. V was pared by 2 bases and J by 11 bases, with 3 bases of the junction left unmatched. In nucleotides, the CDR3 is TGTGCCAGCAGCCAACAAGGACAGGGGAAACTGTTTTTT. Translation gives CASSQQGQGKLFF.

This clone was picked up one time. This sequence joins TRBV7-2 and TRBJ2-5, with 16 bases fitting TRBD2. From germline, CDR1 is SGHTA and CDR2 FQGNSA. The CDR3 consists of 17 residues. With V trimmed by 5 bases and J by 5 bases, 8 bases remained unmatched. The CDR3 bases are TGTGCCAGCAGCCCGCCGGGACTAGCGGGGGGGCTGGAGACCCAGTACTTC. Protein sequence: CASSPPGLAGGLETQYF.

The genes are TRBV19 and TRBJ2-2, with D uncertain. The CDR3 runs to 15 residues. Trimming took off 5 bases at V and 0 bases at J, with 10 bases between the two ends. Germline V gives CDR1 LNHDA, CDR2 SQIVND (reference sequence). This CDR3 is CASSPLLANTGELFF. Here the CDR3 DNA reads TGTGCCAGTAGTCCCCTGCTTGCGAACACCGGGGAGCTGTTTTTT.

The V call is TRBV5-1, the J call TRBJ2-3, with 15 bases lining up with TRBD2. Germline-derived CDR1 and CDR2 are SGHRS and YFSETQ. V dropped 4 bases and J dropped 5; count of bases not matched to a gene: 8. CDR3 length equals 17 residues. This CDR3 is CASSLSGLAGGQDTQYF. The CDR3 region has the DNA TGCGCCAGCAGCCTCTCGGGACTAGCGGGGGGCCAAGATACGCAGTATTTT.

Written as DNA, the CDR3 is TGTGCCAGCAGCTTAGTAGTCGGAGGGCAGTACTTC. Translated: CASSLVVGGQYF. V usage is TRBV11-2 and J usage is TRBJ2-7; D perhaps matches TRBD2 (5 bases). This CDR3 is 12 amino acids long. Germline-derived CDR1 and CDR2 are SGHAT and FQNNGV. V gave up 1 base and J gave up 9 bases, with 10 bases separating them.

The chain employs TRBV10-3 and TRBJ2-7; 7 positions agree with TRBD1. This CDR3 comprises 12 residues. The germline CDR1 and CDR2 sequences are ENHRY and SYGVKD. V was clipped by 5 bases and J by 9 bases; unmatched bases: 7. The CDR3 coding sequence is TGTGCCATCAGTTCTCACGACAGGGTGCAGTACGTC. This codes for CAISSHDRVQYV.

This clone was seen only once. The J gene is TRBJ2-5, the V gene TRBV5-1; no clear D. The CDR3 sequence is 13 residues long. The V end lost 6 bases, the J end lost 1 base, and 10 bases lay between the germline ends. Germline assignment: CDR1 SGHRS and CDR2 YFSETQ. CDR3 amino acids: CASMRSAQETQYF. The CDR3 bases are TGCGCCAGCATGAGATCCGCCCAAGAGACCCAGTACTTC.

V gene TRBV6-1 combines with J gene TRBJ2-1; 12 bases agree with TRBD2. Germline CDR1 MNHNS, CDR2 SASEGT. The CDR3 covers 14 residues. Unmatched junction bases numbered 4, after V lost 5 bases and J lost 8 bases. For the CDR3, the DNA is TGTGCCAGCAGTAGGACTAGCGGGAAAGATGAGCAGTTCTTC. Translation: CASSRTSGKDEQFF.

The chain recombines TRBV5-6 with TRBJ1-2; D remains unclear. The CDR3 is made up of 12 amino acids. Trimming removed 3 bases from V and 1 base from J, with 4 bases in between. Per the germline V gene, CDR1 is SGHDT and CDR2 is YYEEEE. The CDR3 reads CASSSGNYGYTF. The CDR3 DNA sequence: TGTGCCAGCAGCTCTGGTAACTATGGCTACACCTTC. Filled out from reference TRBV5-6 and TRBJ1-2, the complete variable domain reads DAGVTQSPTHLIKTRGQQVTLRCSPKSGHDTVSWYQQALGQGPQFIFQYYEEEERQRGNFPDRFSGHQFPNYSSELNVNALLLGDSALYLCASSSGNYGYTFGSGTRLTVV.

CDR3 coding DNA: TGTGCCAGTTCGACTAACACAGATACGCAGTATTTT. Residues: CASSTNTDTQYF. V and J are TRBV19 and TRBJ2-3; the D gene is possibly TRBD2 (5 bases). Germline V lookup: CDR1 LNHDA, CDR2 SQIVND (reference sequence). This CDR3 has 12 amino acids. Trimming shortened V by 8 bases and J by 2 bases, and 8 bases separated the two germline ends.